One TCR beta chain is described in this entry. Its antigen is not identified. The sample comes from a study of T cells expressing NK-cell markers. Study-wide background: Sorted CD3+CD56+NKG2C+, CD3+CD56+NKG2C- and CD3+CD56-NKG2C+ T-cell subsets were beta-chain profiled.

This CDR3 region has 13 residues. Study-level points and caveats: Leadership of the CD3+CD56-NKG2C+ fraction also belonged to these clonotypes in several donors. Dominant NKG2C+ clonotypes in roughly 6 donors made up roughly 1.0-7.0% of CD8+ T cells.

TCRdb reprocessed the 5' RACE reads, with one entry per CDR3 protein and no DNA. The table lists 400,000 to 500,000 distinct CDR3 sequences, with roughly 8% in the top ten. The V call is TRBV12-3 or TRBV12-4, the J call TRBJ2-3. Sequenced material: blood T cells: a sorted CD56 or NKG2C T cell subset, CD4+ or CD8+ T cells, or bulk PBMC T cells (not recorded which). This receptor was identified in a woman between 18 and 75 years old in good health. The CDR3 is CASSSIGPDTQYF.